These 24 T cell receptor beta chains were sequenced from one sample in a study of T cells expressing NK-cell markers. No DNA is given; TCRdb re-called the 5' RACE reads and lists each CDR3 protein once. The sample's table shows more than 250,000 distinct CDR3 sequences. The sequenced sample consisted of blood T cells: a sorted CD56 or NKG2C T cell subset, CD4+ or CD8+ T cells, or bulk PBMC T cells (not recorded which). All receptors derive from a man younger than 30 in good health.

J is TRBJ2-1 and V is TRBV5-1; checking the TCRdb D call of TRBD1 is not possible without DNA. This CDR3 contains 16 residues. CDR1 SGHRS and CDR2 YFSETQ come from the germline V gene. Here the CDR3 reads CASSLGGLSSYNEQFF.

The V call is TRBV5-1, the J call TRBJ2-4. CDR1 is SGHRS and CDR2 is YFSETQ in the germline V gene. The CDR3 spans 17 residues. CDR3 loop: CASSLGVKVEAKNIQYF.

The chain links TRBV10-3 to TRBJ2-7; TCRdb proposes TRBD2, but this gene call is untestable without DNA. Germline V gives CDR1 ENHRY, CDR2 SYGVKD. This CDR3 contains 13 residues. CDR3 amino acids: CAIAGTSGYEQYF.

J is TRBJ2-1 and V is TRBV5-5; TCRdb's assignment of TRBD1 cannot be checked, as there is no DNA. Germline CDR1 reads SGHKS; CDR2 reads YYEKEE (reference sequence). The CDR3 covers 15 residues. CDR3 in amino acids: CASSAPGQGALEQFF.

The chain links TRBV12-3 or TRBV12-4 to TRBJ2-3. This CDR3 is built from 14 residues. CDR3 loop: CASRYSGSTDTQYF.

V is TRBV7-2 and J is TRBJ2-1; TCRdb's D gene call, TRBD2, goes unchecked for lack of DNA. Germline V gene lookup returns CDR1 SGHTA and CDR2 FQGNSA. CDR3 length: 12 residues. CDR3 protein: CASSPGSSVGFF.

The V and J genes are TRBV5-1 and TRBJ2-1; TCRdb picks TRBD2, but there is no DNA to check that call. Germline V gene data show CDR1 as SGHRS and CDR2 as YFSETQ. The CDR3 contains 15 residues. This CDR3 reads CASLSLPTSYNEQFF.

The chain uses TRBV5-1 and TRBJ2-2. The germline V gene encodes CDR1 SGHRS and CDR2 YFSETQ. CDR3 size: 15 residues. The CDR3 spells CASSAYIPNTGELFF.

The V and J genes are TRBV5-1 and TRBJ2-1; without DNA, the TCRdb call of TRBD2 cannot be checked. The germline CDR1 and CDR2 sequences are SGHRS and YFSETQ. This CDR3 contains 18 residues. The CDR3 loop is CASSPVETRNLGDNEQFF.

The V call is TRBV29-1, the J call TRBJ2-3. Per the germline V gene, CDR1 is SQVTM and CDR2 is ANQGSEA. The length of the CDR3 is 13 residues. The CDR3 is CSVEDYATDTQYF.

The rearrangement links TRBV12-3 or TRBV12-4 to TRBJ2-5; TCRdb's D gene call, TRBD2, goes unchecked for lack of DNA. The CDR3 is made up of 14 amino acids. The CDR3 loop reads CASRRSGLQETQYF.

The chain couples TRBV30 to TRBJ2-1; TCRdb's D gene call, TRBD2, goes unchecked for lack of DNA. Germline V lookup: CDR1 GTSNPN, CDR2 SVGIG (reference sequence). The CDR3 consists of 19 residues. The CDR3 protein is CAWSRRLAGGPKGYNEQFF.

This chain connects TRBV6-1 to TRBJ2-7; checking the TCRdb D call of TRBD1 is not possible without DNA. This CDR3 region has 13 residues. The germline V gene has CDR1 MNHNS and CDR2 SASEGT. The chain's CDR3 is CASTRAGVDEQYF.

J is TRBJ1-1 and V is TRBV11-1. Germline V CDR1 and CDR2: SGHAT, FQDESV (reference sequence). CDR3 size: 14 residues. The CDR3 is CASSLIGGNTEAFF.

The rearrangement links TRBV6-2 or TRBV6-3 to TRBJ2-7; TCRdb picks TRBD1, but there is no DNA to check that call. CDR3 length: 17 residues. In germline, CDR1 is MNHEY, CDR2 SVGEGT. CDR3 amino acids: CASSYFGTGISRSEQYF.

The rearrangement links TRBV12-3 or TRBV12-4 to TRBJ1-1. CDR3 size: 14 residues. The CDR3: CASSLKTALTEAFF.

The chain uses TRBV6-5 and TRBJ2-5. The germline V gene has CDR1 MNHEY and CDR2 SVGAGI. The CDR3 has 15 residues. CDR3 residues: CASSYSRLGGETQYF.

V gene TRBV5-4 combines with J gene TRBJ2-7; the TCRdb D gene call, TRBD2, has no DNA to confirm it. The CDR3 totals 15 residues. Germline loops: CDR1 SGHNT, CDR2 YYREEE (reference sequence). The CDR3: CASSLELAGVGEQYF.

The CDR3 is CASSPGLAGPQETQYF. V and J are TRBV5-1 and TRBJ2-5; the D call from TCRdb, TRBD2, cannot be confirmed without DNA. The CDR3 has 16 residues. The germline gives CDR1 SGHRS, CDR2 YFSETQ.

V and J are TRBV5-1 and TRBJ2-1; lacking DNA, the TRBD2 call made by TCRdb goes unchecked. The germline gives CDR1 SGHRS, CDR2 YFSETQ. The CDR3 has 16 residues. The CDR3 reads CASSTGGDTGINEQFF.

V and J are TRBV20-1 and TRBJ1-5; TCRdb's assignment of TRBD1 cannot be checked, as there is no DNA. CDR3 length: 14 amino acids. CDR1 is DFQATT and CDR2 is SNEGSKA in the germline V gene (reference sequence). CDR3 loop: CSARVPGDDQPQHF.

The chain combines TRBV12-3 or TRBV12-4 with TRBJ1-3; TCRdb's D call of TRBD1 is untestable without DNA. CDR3 length: 14 amino acids. CDR3 loop: CASVHSGQRNTIYF.

This chain links TRBV7-3 with TRBJ1-5; with no DNA, the TCRdb D assignment of TRBD1 cannot be verified. The CDR3 consists of 17 residues. Germline-derived CDR1 and CDR2 are SGHTA and FQGTGA. The CDR3 loop is CASSGSGTDYSNQPQHF.

This chain links TRBV29-1 with TRBJ1-4; the D call from TCRdb, TRBD1, cannot be confirmed without DNA. The CDR3 has 14 residues. CDR1 is SQVTM, CDR2 ANQGSEA, per germline. CDR3 sequence reads: CSVAPRATNEKLFF.